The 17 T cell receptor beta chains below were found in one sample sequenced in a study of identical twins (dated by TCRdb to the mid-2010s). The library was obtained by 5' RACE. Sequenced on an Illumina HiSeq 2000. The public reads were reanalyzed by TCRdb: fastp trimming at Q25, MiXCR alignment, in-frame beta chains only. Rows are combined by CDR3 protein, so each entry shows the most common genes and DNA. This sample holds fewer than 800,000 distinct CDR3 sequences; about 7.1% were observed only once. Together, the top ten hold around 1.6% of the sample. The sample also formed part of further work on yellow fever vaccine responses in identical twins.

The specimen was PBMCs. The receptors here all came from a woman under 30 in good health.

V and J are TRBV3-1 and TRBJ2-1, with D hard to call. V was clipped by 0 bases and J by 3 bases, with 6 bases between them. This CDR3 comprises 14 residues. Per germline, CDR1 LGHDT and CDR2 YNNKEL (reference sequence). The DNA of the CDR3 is TGTGCCAGCAGCCAAGAGAGCTACTACAATGAGCAGTTCTTC. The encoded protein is CASSQESYYNEQFF.

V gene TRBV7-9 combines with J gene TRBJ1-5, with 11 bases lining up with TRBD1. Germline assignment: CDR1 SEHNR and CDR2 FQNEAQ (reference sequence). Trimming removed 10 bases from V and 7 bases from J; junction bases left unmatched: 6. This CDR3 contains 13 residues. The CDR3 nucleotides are TGTGCCATGGGACAGGGGGAACAGCAGCCCCAGCATTTT. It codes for CAMGQGEQQPQHF.

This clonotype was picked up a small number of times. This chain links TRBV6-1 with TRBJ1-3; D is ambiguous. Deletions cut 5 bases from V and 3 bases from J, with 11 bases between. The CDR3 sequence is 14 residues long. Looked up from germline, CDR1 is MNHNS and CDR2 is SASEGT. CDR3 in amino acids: CASSPRTGGNTIYF. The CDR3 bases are TGTGCCAGCAGTCCCAGGACCGGTGGAAACACCATATATTTT.

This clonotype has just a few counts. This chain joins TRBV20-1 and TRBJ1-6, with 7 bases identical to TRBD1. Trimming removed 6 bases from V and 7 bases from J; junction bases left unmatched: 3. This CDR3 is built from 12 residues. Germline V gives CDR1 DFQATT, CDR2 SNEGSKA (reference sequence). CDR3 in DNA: TGCAGTGCCGGCAGGGGGAATTCACCCCTCCACTTT. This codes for CSAGRGNSPLHF.

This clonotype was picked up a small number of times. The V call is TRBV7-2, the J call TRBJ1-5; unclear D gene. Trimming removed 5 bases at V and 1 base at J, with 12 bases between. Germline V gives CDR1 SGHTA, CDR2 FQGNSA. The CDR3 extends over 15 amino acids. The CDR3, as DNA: TGTGCCAGCAGCCCAGTAGTCCAAAGCAATCAGCCCCAGCATTTT. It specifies CASSPVVQSNQPQHF.

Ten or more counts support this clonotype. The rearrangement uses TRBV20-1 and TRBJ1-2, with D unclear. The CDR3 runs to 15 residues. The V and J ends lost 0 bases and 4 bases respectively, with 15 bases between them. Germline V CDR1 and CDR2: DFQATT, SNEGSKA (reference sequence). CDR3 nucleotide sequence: TGCAGTGCTAGAGATCCTCGGAACACAGCCTATGGCTACACCTTC. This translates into CSARDPRNTAYGYTF.

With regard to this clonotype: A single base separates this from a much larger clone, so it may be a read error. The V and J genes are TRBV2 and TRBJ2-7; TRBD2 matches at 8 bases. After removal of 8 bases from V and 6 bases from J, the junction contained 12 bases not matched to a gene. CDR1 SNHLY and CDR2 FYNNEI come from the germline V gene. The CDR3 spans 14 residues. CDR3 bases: TGTGCCAGCGCCGCCGGGACTAGGGACTGCGAGCAGTACTTC. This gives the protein CASAAGTRDCEQYF.

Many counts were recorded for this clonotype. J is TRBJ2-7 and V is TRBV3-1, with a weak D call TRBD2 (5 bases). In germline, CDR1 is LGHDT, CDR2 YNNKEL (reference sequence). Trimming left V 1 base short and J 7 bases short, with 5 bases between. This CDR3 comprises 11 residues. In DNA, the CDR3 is TGTGCCAGCAGCCAAGCGGGGGAGCAGTACTTC. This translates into CASSQAGEQYF.

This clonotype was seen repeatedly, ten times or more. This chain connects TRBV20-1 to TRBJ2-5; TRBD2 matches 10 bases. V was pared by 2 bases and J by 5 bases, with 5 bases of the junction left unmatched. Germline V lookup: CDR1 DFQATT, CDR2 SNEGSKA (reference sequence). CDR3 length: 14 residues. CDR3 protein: CSARLAGVKETQYF. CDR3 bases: TGCAGTGCTAGACTAGCGGGAGTTAAGGAGACCCAGTACTTC.

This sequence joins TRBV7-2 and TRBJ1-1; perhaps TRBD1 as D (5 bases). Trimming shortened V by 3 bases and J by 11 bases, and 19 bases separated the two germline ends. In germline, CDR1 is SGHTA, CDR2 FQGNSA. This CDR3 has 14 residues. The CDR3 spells CASSLSTVPEGAFF. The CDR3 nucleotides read TGTGCCAGCAGCTTGTCCACTGTCCCTGAGGGGGCTTTCTTT.

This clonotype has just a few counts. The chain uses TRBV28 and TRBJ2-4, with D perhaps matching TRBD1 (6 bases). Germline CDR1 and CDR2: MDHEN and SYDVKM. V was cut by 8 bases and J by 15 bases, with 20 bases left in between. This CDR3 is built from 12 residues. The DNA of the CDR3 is TGTGCCAGCTGTATCAATCAGGGGCTGGTGTACTTC. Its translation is CASCINQGLVYF.

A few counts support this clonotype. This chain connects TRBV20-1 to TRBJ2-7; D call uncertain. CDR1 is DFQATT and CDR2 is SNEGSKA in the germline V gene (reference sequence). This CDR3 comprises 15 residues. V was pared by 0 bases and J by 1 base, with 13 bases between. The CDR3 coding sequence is TGCAGTGCTAGAGATTCGGCAGTCCCGTCCTACGAGCAGTACGTC. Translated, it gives CSARDSAVPSYEQYV.

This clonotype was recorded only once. CDR3 nucleotides: TGTGCCAGCAGTTCGCGCGTCGGGACAGGGGACAATGAGCAGTTCTTC. It encodes CASSSRVGTGDNEQFF. The V call is TRBV27, the J call TRBJ2-1; 10 positions agree with TRBD1. Trimming cost V 4 bases and J 5 bases; bases outside gene matches: 8. The CDR3 totals 16 residues. Germline V gene data show CDR1 as MNHEY and CDR2 as SMNVEV (reference sequence).

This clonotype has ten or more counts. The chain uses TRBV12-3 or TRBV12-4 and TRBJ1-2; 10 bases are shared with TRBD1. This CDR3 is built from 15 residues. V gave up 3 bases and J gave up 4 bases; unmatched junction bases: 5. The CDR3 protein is CASSFPTGGAYGYTF. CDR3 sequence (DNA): TGTGCCAGCAGTTTCCCGACAGGGGGCGCCTATGGCTACACCTTC.

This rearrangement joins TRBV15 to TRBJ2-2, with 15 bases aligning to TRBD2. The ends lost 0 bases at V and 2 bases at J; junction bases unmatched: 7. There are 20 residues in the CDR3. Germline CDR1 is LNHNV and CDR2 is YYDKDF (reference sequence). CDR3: CATSREGGLAGGFNTGELFF. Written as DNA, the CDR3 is TGTGCCACCAGCAGAGAAGGGGGACTAGCGGGAGGTTTTAACACCGGGGAGCTGTTTTTT.

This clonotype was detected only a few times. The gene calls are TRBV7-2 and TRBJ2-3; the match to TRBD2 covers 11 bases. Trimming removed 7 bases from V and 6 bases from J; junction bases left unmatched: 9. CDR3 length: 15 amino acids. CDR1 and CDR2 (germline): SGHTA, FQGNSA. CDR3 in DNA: TGTGCCAGCACTACAACTAGCGGGGGACCCGATACGCAGTATTTT. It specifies CASTTTSGGPDTQYF.

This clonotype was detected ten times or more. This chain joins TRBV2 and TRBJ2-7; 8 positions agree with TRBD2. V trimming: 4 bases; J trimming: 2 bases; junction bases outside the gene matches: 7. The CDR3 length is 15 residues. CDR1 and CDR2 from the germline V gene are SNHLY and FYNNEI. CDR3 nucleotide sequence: TGTGCCAGCAGTGCTATCCCTAGCGGGCCCTACGAGCAGTACTTC. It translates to CASSAIPSGPYEQYF.